A single TCR beta chain is shown here with its context. These data come from a study of cytomegalovirus exposure and HLA in healthy donors. PCR primers comprised 60 Vbeta and 13 Jbeta primers. The table came from immunoSEQ multiplex PCR; TCRdb's copy has only in-frame clones and leaves some out. The sample holds 150,000 to 200,000 clones, approximately 76% seen once. V was cut by 2 bases and J by 3 bases, with 14 bases left in between. The germline V gene has CDR1 MNHNS and CDR2 SASEGT. The length of the CDR3 is 17 residues. This chain joins TRBV6-1 and TRBJ1-6; D is possibly TRBD1 (6 bases). The sample was PBMCs. The source is a female donor in good health and CMV-seronegative. DNA for the CDR3: TGTGCCAGCAGTGAAAGAGGACAGAGCCTCTATAATTCACCCCTCCACTTT. Residues: CASSERGQSLYNSPLHF.